One sample yielded the 11 T cell receptor beta chains listed below, sequenced in a study of blood T cell repertoires in COVID-19. The table came from immunoSEQ multiplex PCR; TCRdb's copy has only in-frame clones and leaves some out. The table shows roughly 150,000 clones, with around four fifths occurring only once. Sequenced sample: PBMCs or T cells enriched from blood (not recorded which). Every receptor here comes from a woman between 45 and 60 years old who had recovered from COVID-19.

This chain uses TRBV2 with TRBJ1-5; D is perhaps TRBD1 (5 bases). The CDR3 extends over 12 amino acids. Trimming took off 6 bases at V and 3 bases at J, with 6 bases between the two ends. In germline, CDR1 is SNHLY, CDR2 FYNNEI. The CDR3 region is CASSRANQPQHF. Here the CDR3 DNA reads TGTGCCAGCAGCAGGGCCAATCAGCCCCAGCATTTT.

In its sample, this clone was seen a few times. This sequence joins TRBV7-9 and TRBJ2-1; TRBD2 matches 7 bases. Germline V gene lookup returns CDR1 SEHNR and CDR2 FQNEAQ (reference sequence). The CDR3 runs to 14 residues. V lost 2 bases to trimming and J lost 3 bases; unmatched junction nucleotides: 1. As DNA, the CDR3 is TGTGCCAGCAGCTTATCTAGCGGCTACAATGAGCAGTTCTTC. This sequence encodes CASSLSSGYNEQFF.

This clone has more than one count but fewer than ten. Here the CDR3 reads CASSPRTGGLNEAFF. CDR3 bases: TGTGCCAGCAGCCCCCGGACAGGGGGCCTGAATGAAGCTTTCTTT. The gene calls are TRBV11-2 and TRBJ1-1, with 11 bases aligning to TRBD1. This CDR3 has 15 residues. Trimming took 5 bases from V and 7 from J; bases not matched to a gene: 9. Looked up from germline, CDR1 is SGHAT and CDR2 is FQNNGV.

V usage is TRBV7-3 and J usage is TRBJ2-3, with 15 bases lining up with TRBD2. Per the germline V gene, CDR1 is SGHTA and CDR2 is FQGTGA. V trimming: 5 bases; J trimming: 5 bases; junction bases outside the gene matches: 8. This CDR3 is built from 17 residues. The CDR3 sequence: CASSPLGTSGGIDTQYF. Here the CDR3 DNA reads TGTGCCAGCAGCCCCTTAGGGACTAGCGGGGGGATAGATACGCAGTATTTT.

This clone was recorded a few times. J is TRBJ2-2 and V is TRBV10-3; 9 bases agree with TRBD1. Germline CDR1 ENHRY, CDR2 SYGVKD. The length of the CDR3 is 17 residues. J lost 4 bases, V lost 6 bases, and 12 bases had no gene match. DNA of the CDR3: TGTGCCATCAGATCAGACTTAGGACAGGGGAGCACCGGGGAGCTGTTTTTT. Translating gives CAIRSDLGQGSTGELFF.

The rearrangement uses TRBV7-3 and TRBJ1-1; possibly TRBD1 for D (6 bases). V lost 6 bases and J lost 1, with 15 bases in between. The CDR3 runs 15 residues. Germline V gene lookup returns CDR1 SGHTA and CDR2 FQGTGA. CDR3: CASSLGDRRNTEAFF. In DNA form, the CDR3 reads TGTGCCAGCAGTTTGGGTGACAGGAGGAACACTGAAGCTTTCTTT. The whole variable domain, filled in from reference TRBV7-3 and TRBJ1-1, reads GAGVSQTPSNKVTEKGKYVELRCDPISGHTALYWYRQSLGQGPEFLIYFQGTGAADDSGLPNDRFFAVRPEGSVSTLKIQRTERGDSAVYLCASSLGDRRNTEAFFGQGTRLTVV.

This clone was counted a single time. The V call is TRBV18, the J call TRBJ2-7; TRBD2 aligns across 11 bases. Germline CDR1 reads KGHSH; CDR2 reads LQKENI. Trimming removed 0 bases from V and 5 bases from J; junction bases left unmatched: 3. CDR3 length: 15 residues. CDR3 amino acids: CASSPPSGGVHEQYF. The CDR3 DNA reads as TGTGCCAGCTCACCACCTAGCGGGGGGGTTCACGAGCAGTACTTC. The complete variable domain, with remaining parts taken from reference TRBV18 and TRBJ2-7, reads NAGVMQNPRHLVRRRGQEARLRCSPMKGHSHVYWYRQLPEEGLKFMVYLQKENIIDESGMPKERFSAEFPKEGPSILRIQQVVRGDSAAYFCASSPPSGGVHEQYFGPGTRLTVT.

This rearrangement joins TRBV28 to TRBJ2-2, with 11 bases aligning to TRBD2. Germline assignment: CDR1 MDHEN and CDR2 SYDVKM. Unmatched junction bases numbered 6, after V lost 6 bases and J lost 3 bases. The CDR3 consists of 16 residues. CDR3: CASRPLAGVYTGELFF. CDR3 bases: TGTGCCAGCAGGCCACTAGCGGGGGTTTACACCGGGGAGCTGTTTTTT.

The chain combines TRBV7-8 with TRBJ1-5; TRBD1 might be the D (6 bases). Trimming removed 2 bases from V and 4 bases from J, with 9 bases in between. Germline V gene sequence: CDR1 SGHVS, CDR2 FQNEAQ. The CDR3 consists of 14 residues. For the CDR3, the DNA is TGTGCCAGCAGCTTAACCGACAGGAATCAGCCCCAGCATTTT. Protein product: CASSLTDRNQPQHF.

This clone was seen once. This chain joins TRBV5-1 and TRBJ2-5; D remains ambiguous. The CDR3 is 15 residues long. V lost 0 bases and J 2 bases, leaving 11 bases between the germline ends. Looked up from germline, CDR1 is SGHRS and CDR2 is YFSETQ. DNA for the CDR3: TGCGCCAGCAGCTTGGTGGCAGGCGTGCAAGAGACCCAGTACTTC. The encoded protein is CASSLVAGVQETQYF.

This clone has a single count. The chain uses TRBV3-1 (or the pseudogene TRBV3-2) and TRBJ1-1; D call uncertain. Germline CDR1 is LGHDT and CDR2 is YNNKEL (reference sequence). The CDR3 has 13 amino acids. V lost 3 bases and J lost 5, with 10 bases in between. The chain's CDR3 is CASSQAGSTEAFF. CDR3 bases: TGTGCCAGCAGCCAGGCAGGTAGTACTGAAGCTTTCTTT.